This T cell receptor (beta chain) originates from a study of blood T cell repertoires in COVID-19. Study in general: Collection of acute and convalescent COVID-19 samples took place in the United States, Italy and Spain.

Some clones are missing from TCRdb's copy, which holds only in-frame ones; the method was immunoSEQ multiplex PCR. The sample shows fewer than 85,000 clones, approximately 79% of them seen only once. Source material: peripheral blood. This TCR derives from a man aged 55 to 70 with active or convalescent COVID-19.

CDR3 in amino acids: CASSLVNEQFF. Here the CDR3 DNA reads TGTGCCAGCAGCTTAGTAAATGAGCAGTTCTTC. The chain joins TRBV11-2 to TRBJ2-1; D is uncertain. The CDR3 runs 11 residues. The ends were cut back, 1 base at V and 7 bases at J, with 2 bases in the middle. Germline values: CDR1 SGHAT, CDR2 FQNNGV.